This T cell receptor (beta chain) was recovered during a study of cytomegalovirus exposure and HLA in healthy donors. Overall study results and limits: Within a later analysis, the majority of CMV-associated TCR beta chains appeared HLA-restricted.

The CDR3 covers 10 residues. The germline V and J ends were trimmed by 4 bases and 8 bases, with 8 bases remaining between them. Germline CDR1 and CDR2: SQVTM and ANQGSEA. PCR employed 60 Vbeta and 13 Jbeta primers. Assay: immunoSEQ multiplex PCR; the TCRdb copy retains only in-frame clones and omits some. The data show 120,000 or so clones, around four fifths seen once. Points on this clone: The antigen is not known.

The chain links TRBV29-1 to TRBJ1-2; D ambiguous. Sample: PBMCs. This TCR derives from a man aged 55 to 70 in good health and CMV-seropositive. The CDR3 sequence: CSVVSRGYTF. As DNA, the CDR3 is TGCAGCGTTGTAAGCAGGGGCTACACCTTC.